This TCR beta chain was documented in a study of T cells expressing NK-cell markers. At the level of the study: Seropositivity for HCMV was found in most of the eight sequenced donors, with one seronegative.

Of note for this clonotype: Its matching antigen is unknown.

TCRdb re-called the 5' RACE reads, yielding one record per CDR3 amino acid sequence without DNA. The sample has roughly 430,000 distinct CDR3 sequences. Findings of the study overall: In several donors, dominant clonotypes made up about 28.3-60.1% of CD3+CD56-NKG2C+ cells.

Germline assignment: CDR1 MNHEY and CDR2 SMNVEV (reference sequence). The CDR3 length is 15 residues. Sequences were obtained from blood T cells: a sorted CD56 or NKG2C T cell subset, CD4+ or CD8+ T cells, or bulk PBMC T cells (not recorded which). This sequence was found in a woman aged 18 to 75 in good health. The chain is built from TRBV27 and TRBJ2-7; TCRdb names TRBD1, which stays unverified in the absence of DNA. CDR3 amino acids: CASSLVVGAGYEQYF.